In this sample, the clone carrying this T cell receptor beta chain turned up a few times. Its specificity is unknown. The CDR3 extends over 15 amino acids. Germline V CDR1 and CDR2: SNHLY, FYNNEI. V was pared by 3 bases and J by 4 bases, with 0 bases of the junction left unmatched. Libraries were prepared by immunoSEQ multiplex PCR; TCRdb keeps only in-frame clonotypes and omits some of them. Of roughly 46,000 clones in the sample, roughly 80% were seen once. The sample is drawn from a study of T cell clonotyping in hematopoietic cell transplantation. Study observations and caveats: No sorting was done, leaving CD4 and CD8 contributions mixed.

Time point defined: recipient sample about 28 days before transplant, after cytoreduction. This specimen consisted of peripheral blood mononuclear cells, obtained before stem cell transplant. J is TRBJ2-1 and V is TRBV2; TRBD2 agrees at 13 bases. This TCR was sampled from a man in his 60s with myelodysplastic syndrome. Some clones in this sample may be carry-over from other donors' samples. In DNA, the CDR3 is TGTGCCAGCAGTGAGGGACTAGCGGGGTACAATGAGCAGTTCTTC. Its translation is CASSEGLAGYNEQFF.